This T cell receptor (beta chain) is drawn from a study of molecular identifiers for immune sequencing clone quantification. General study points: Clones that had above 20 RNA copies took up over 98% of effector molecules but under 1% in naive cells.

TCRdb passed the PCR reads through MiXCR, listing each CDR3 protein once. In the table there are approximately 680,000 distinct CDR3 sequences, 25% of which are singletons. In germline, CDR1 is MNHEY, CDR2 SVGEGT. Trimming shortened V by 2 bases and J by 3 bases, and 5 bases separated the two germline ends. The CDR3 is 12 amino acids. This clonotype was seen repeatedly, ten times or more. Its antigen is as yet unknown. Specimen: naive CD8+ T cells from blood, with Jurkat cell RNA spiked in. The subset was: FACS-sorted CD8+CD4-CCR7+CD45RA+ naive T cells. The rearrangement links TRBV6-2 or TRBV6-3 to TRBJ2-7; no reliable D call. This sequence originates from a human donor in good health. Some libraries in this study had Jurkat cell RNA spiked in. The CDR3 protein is CASSYNSYEQYF. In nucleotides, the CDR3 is TGTGCCAGCAGTTACAACAGCTACGAGCAGTACTTC.